A selection of T cell receptor beta chains follows, all from one sample in a study of shared clonotypes between healthy human individuals. Method: immunoSEQ multiplex PCR; TCRdb's copy keeps in-frame clones and lacks some. Here the sample spans fewer than 2.5 million clones, approximately 93% being singletons. The sample comprised naive CD4+ T cells from PBMCs. These receptors were obtained from a man in his late teens or twenties in good health. Some clones in this sample may be carry-over from other donors' samples. Both conserved end residues are part of each CDR3. A D gene is named only where the DNA matches it firmly. Some rows mark clone size as missing; the rest say once, few, many or name a class of expanded clone.

clone size,J gene,V gene,D gene,CDR3 protein,CDR3 DNA
NA,TRBJ1-2,TRBV28,TRBD1,CASSTGTAGYGYTF,TGTGCCAGCAGTACGGGGACAGCAGGGTATGGCTACACCTTC
NA,TRBJ2-5,TRBV9,NA,CASSQGGGFQETQYF,TGTGCCAGCAGCCAGGGGGGAGGCTTCCAAGAGACCCAGTACTTC
NA,TRBJ2-3,TRBV4-2,NA,CASSQAWDTQYF,TGTGCCAGCAGCCAAGCCTGGGATACGCAGTATTTT
NA,TRBJ2-7,TRBV9,NA,CASSSDGAYEQYF,TGTGCCAGCAGCTCGGACGGAGCCTACGAGCAGTACTTC
NA,TRBJ1-1,TRBV21-1,NA,CASSKNWKGYTEAFF,TGTGCCAGCAGCAAAAACTGGAAGGGCTACACTGAAGCTTTCTTT
NA,TRBJ2-3,TRBV5-1,TRBD1,CASSLGSGQGTDTQYF,TGCGCCAGCAGCTTGGGATCGGGACAGGGAACAGATACGCAGTATTTT
NA,TRBJ2-7,TRBV5-6,NA,CASSFRGWDSYEQYF,TGTGCCAGCAGCTTTAGAGGTTGGGACTCCTACGAGCAGTACTTC
NA,TRBJ2-2,TRBV9,TRBD1,CASSPRARPGTGTTGELFF,TGTGCCAGCAGCCCAAGGGCGAGACCCGGGACAGGGACCACCGGGGAGCTGTTTTTT
NA,TRBJ1-2,TRBV14,TRBD1,CASSQNIPRDRANYGYTF,TGTGCCAGCAGCCAAAATATCCCAAGGGACAGAGCTAACTATGGCTACACCTTC
NA,TRBJ1-1,TRBV5-1,NA,CASSAGAPNTEAFF,TGCGCCAGCAGCGCCGGCGCCCCGAACACTGAAGCTTTCTTT
NA,TRBJ2-7,TRBV28,NA,CASRSTSAGTSYEQYF,TGTGCCAGCAGGTCTACTTCGGCGGGAACATCCTACGAGCAGTACTTC
NA,TRBJ1-5,TRBV28,TRBD1,CASIPLGQGQGQPQHF,TGTGCCAGCATTCCCCTGGGACAGGGGCAGGGACAGCCCCAGCATTTT
NA,TRBJ1-3,TRBV6-5,NA,CASRPGHGNTIYF,TGTGCCAGCAGGCCGGGACACGGAAACACCATATATTTT
NA,TRBJ2-5,TRBV11-1,TRBD2,CASSLDGLAGGETQYF,TGTGCCAGCAGCTTAGACGGACTAGCGGGAGGAGAGACCCAGTACTTC
few,TRBJ1-1,TRBV5-4,TRBD1,CASPGQAKFEAFF,TGTGCCAGCCCGGGACAGGCTAAATTTGAAGCTTTCTTT
once,TRBJ2-3,TRBV7-2,NA,CASSRGRLGTQYF,TGTGCCAGCAGCCGGGGTCGGCTCGGTACGCAGTATTTT